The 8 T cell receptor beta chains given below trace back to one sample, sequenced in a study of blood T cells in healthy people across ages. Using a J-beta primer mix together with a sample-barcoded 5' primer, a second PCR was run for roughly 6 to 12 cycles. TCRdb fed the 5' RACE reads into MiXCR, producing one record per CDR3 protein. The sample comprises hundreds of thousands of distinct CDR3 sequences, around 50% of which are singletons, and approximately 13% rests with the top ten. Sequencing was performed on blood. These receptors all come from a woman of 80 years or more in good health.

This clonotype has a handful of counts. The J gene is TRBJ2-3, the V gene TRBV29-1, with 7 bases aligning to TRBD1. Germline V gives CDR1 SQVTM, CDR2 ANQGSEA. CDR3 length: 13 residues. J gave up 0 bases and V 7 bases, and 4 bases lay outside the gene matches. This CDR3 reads CSADRASTDTQYF. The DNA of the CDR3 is TGCAGCGCCGACAGGGCGAGCACAGATACGCAGTATTTT.

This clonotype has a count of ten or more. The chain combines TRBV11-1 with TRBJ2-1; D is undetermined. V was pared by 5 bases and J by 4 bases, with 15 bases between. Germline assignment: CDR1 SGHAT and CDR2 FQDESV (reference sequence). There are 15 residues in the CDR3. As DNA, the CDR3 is TGTGCCAGCAGCGAACAAAGGGCACAGTACAATGAGCAGTTCTTC. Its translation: CASSEQRAQYNEQFF.

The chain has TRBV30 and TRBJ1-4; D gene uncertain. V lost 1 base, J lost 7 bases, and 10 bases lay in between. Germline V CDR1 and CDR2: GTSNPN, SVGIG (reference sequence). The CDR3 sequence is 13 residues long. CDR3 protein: CAWSGGAVEKLFF. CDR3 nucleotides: TGTGCCTGGAGTGGAGGAGCGGTTGAAAAACTGTTTTTT.

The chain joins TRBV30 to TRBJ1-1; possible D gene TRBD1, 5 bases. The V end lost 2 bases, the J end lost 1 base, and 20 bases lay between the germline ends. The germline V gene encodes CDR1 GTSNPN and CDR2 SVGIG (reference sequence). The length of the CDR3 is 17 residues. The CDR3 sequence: CAWSKYVGGEPNTEAFF. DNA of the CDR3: TGTGCCTGGAGTAAATATGTGGGGGGGGAGCCGAACACTGAAGCTTTCTTT.

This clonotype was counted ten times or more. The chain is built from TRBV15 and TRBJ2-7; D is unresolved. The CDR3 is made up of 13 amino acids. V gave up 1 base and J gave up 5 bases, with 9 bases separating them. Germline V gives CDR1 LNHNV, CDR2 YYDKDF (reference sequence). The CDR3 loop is CATSRGGSDEQYF. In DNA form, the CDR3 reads TGTGCCACCAGCAGAGGTGGAAGCGACGAGCAGTACTTC.

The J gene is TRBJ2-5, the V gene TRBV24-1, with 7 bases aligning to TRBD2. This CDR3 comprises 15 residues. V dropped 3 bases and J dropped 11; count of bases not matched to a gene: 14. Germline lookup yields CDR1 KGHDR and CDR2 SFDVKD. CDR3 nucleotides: TGTGCCACCAGTGATAGCGGGAACCCGACGATTGCGCAGTACTTC. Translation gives CATSDSGNPTIAQYF.

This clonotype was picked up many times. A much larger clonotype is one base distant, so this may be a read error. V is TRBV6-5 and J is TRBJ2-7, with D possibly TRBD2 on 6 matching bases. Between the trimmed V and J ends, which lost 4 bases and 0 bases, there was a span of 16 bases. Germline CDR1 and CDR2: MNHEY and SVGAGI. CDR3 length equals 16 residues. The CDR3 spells CASSSRGGSGSYEQYF. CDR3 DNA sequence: TGTGCCAGCAGTTCCCGTGGCGGTAGCGGCTCCTACGAGCAGTACTTC.

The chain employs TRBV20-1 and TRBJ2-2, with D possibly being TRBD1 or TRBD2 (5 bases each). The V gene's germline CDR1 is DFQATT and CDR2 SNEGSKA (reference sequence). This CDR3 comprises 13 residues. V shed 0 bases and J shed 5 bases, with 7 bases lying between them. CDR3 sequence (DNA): TGCAGTGCTAGAGATGGGGGTACCGGGGAGCTGTTTTTT. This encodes CSARDGGTGELFF.